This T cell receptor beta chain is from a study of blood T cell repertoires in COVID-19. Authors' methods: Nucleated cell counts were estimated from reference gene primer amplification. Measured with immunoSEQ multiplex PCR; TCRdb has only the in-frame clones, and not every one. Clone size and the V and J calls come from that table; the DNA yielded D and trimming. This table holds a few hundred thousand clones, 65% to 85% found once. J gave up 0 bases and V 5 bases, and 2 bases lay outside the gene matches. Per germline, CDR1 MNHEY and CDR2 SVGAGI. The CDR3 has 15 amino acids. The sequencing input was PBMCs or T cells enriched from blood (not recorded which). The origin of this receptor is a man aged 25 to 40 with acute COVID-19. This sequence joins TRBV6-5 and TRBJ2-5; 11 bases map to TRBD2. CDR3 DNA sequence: TGTGCCAGCAGTCCTAGCGGGGGGTACCAAGAGACCCAGTACTTC. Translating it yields CASSPSGGYQETQYF.